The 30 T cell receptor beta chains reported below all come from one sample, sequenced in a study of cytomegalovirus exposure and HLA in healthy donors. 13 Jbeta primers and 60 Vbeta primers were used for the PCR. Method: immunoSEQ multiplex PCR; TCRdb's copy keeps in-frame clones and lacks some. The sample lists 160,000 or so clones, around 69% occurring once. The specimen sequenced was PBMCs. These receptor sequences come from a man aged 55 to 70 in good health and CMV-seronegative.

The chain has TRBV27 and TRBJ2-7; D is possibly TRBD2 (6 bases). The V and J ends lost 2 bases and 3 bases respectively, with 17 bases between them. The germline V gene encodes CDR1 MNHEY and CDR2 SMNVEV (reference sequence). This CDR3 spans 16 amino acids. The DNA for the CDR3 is TGTGCCAGCAGTTTAAATAGCCGGGGGTACCTCTACGAGCAGTACTTC. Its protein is CASSLNSRGYLYEQYF.

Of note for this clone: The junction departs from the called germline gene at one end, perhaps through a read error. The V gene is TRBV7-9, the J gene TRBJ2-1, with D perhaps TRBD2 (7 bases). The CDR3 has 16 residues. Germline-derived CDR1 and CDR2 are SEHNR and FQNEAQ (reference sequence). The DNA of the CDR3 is TGTTCCAGCAGCCTAACCCTGGGGGGGCGAGGGAATGAGCAGTTCTTC. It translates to CSSSLTLGGRGNEQFF.

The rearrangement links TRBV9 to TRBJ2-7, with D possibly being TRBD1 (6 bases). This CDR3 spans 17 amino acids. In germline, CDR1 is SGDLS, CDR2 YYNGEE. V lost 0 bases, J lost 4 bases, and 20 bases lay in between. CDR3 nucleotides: TGTGCCAGCAGCGTAGGAACAGGGCGCGGCACCTTTTACGAGCAGTACTTC. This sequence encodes CASSVGTGRGTFYEQYF.

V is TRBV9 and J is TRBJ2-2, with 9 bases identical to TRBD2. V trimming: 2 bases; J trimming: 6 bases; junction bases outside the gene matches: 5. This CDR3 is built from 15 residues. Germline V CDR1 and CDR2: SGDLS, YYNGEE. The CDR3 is CASSVSGRNPGELFF. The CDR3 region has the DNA TGTGCCAGCAGCGTTAGCGGGAGAAACCCCGGGGAGCTGTTTTTT.

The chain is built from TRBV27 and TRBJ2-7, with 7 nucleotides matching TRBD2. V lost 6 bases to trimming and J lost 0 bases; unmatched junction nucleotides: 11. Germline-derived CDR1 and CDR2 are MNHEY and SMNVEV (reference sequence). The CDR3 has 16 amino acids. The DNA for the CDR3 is TGTGCCAGCAGCCCGACTTTAGCGGGCTCCTCCTACGAGCAGTACTTC. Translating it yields CASSPTLAGSSYEQYF.

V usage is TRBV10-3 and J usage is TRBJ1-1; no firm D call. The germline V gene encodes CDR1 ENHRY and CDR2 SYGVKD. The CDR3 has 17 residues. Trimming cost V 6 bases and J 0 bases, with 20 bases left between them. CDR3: CAISQQEHQFMNTEAFF. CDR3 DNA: TGTGCCATCAGCCAACAAGAACACCAATTCATGAACACTGAAGCTTTCTTT.

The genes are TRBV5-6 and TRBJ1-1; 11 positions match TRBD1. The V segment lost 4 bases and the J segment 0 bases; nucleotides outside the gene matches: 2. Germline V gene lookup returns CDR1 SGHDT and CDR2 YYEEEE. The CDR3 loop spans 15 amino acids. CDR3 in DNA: TGTGCCAGCAGCGGGACAGGGGGAGTGAACACTGAAGCTTTCTTT. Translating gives CASSGTGGVNTEAFF.

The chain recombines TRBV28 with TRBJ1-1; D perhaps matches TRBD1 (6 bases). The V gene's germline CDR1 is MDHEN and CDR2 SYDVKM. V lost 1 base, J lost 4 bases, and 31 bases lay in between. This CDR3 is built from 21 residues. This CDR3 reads CASSLYWGRLVGRGSGTEAFF. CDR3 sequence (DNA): TGTGCCAGCAGTTTATACTGGGGGCGCTTAGTCGGTCGAGGATCGGGCACTGAAGCTTTCTTT.

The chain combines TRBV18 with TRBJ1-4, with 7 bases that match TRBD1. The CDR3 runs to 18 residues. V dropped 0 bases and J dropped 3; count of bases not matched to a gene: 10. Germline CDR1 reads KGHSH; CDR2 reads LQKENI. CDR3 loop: CASSPPAGGRVANEKLFF. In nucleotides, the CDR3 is TGTGCCAGCTCACCACCGGCAGGGGGTAGAGTGGCTAATGAAAAACTGTTTTTT.

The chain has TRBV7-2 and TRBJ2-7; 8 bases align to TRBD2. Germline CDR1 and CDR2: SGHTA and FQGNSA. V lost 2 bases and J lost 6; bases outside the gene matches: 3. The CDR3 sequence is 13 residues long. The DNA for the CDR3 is TGTGCCAGCAGCTTACAACGGGGGGGCGAGCAGTACTTC. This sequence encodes CASSLQRGGEQYF.

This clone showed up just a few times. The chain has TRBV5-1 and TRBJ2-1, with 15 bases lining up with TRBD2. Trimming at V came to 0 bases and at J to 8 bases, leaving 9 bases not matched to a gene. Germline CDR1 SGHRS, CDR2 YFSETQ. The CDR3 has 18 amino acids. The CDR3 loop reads CASSLGLGTSGRIDEQFF. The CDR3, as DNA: TGCGCCAGCAGCTTGGGGCTCGGGACTAGCGGGAGGATAGATGAGCAGTTCTTC.

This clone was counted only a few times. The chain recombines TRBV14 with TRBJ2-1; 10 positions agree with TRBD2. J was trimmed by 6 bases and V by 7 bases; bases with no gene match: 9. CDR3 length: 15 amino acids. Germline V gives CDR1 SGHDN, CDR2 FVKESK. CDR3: CASTAAGGRFNEQFF. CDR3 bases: TGTGCCAGCACCGCAGCGGGAGGGCGATTCAATGAGCAGTTCTTC.

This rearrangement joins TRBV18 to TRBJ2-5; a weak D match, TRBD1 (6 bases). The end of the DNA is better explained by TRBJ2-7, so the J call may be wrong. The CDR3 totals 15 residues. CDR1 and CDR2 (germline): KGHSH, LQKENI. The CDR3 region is CASSPQGISTYEQYF. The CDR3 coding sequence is TGTGCCAGCTCACCCCAGGGGATTTCAACCTACGAGCAGTACTTC.

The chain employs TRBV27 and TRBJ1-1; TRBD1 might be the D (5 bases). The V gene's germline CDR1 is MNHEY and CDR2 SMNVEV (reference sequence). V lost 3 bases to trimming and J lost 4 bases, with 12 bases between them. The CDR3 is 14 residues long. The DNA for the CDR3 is TGTGCCAGCAGTTTTTTAAGGGGTAGCACTGAAGCTTTCTTT. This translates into CASSFLRGSTEAFF.

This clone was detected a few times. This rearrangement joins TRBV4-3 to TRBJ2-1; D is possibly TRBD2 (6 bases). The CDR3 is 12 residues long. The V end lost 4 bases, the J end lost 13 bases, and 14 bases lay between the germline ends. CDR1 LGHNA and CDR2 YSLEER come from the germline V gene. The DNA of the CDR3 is TGCGCCAGCAGCCCCATTAGCGGAGGACAGTTCTTC. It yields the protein CASSPISGGQFF.

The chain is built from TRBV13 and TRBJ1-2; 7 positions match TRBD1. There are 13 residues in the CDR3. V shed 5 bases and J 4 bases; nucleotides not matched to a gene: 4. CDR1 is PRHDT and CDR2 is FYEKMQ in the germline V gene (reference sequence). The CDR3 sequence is CASSPRDSYGYTF. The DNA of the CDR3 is TGTGCCAGCAGCCCCCGGGACAGCTATGGCTACACCTTC.

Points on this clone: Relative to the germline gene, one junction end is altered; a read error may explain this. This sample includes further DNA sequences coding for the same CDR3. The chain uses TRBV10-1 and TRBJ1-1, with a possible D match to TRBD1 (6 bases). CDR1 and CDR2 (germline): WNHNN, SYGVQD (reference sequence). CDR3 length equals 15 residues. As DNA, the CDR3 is TGCGCCAGCAGTGTTACGCGGGGGACAACAACTGAAGCTTTTTTT. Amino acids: CASSVTRGTTTEAFF.

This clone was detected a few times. CDR3 sequence reads: CASSQSGEGNTIYF. The DNA for the CDR3 is TGTGCCAGCAGTCAGTCAGGGGAAGGAAACACCATATATTTT. This chain joins TRBV28 and TRBJ1-3, with D maybe TRBD1 (6 bases). The germline CDR1 and CDR2 sequences are MDHEN and SYDVKM. The CDR3 totals 14 residues. Trimming left V 5 bases short and J 4 bases short, with 12 bases between.

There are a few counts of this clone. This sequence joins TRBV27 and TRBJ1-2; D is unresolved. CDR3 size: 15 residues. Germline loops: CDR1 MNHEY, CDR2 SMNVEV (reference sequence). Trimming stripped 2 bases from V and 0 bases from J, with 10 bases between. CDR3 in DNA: TGTGCCAGCAGTTTAAAGATCGGGTCTAACTATGGCTACACCTTC. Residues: CASSLKIGSNYGYTF.

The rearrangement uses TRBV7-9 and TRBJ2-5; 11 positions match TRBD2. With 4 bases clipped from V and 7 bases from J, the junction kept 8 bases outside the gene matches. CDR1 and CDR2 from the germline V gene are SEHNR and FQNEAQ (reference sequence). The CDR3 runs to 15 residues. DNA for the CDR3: TGTGCCAGCAGCTCAGTAGCGGGAGGGCCGTGGACCCAGTACTTC. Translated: CASSSVAGGPWTQYF.

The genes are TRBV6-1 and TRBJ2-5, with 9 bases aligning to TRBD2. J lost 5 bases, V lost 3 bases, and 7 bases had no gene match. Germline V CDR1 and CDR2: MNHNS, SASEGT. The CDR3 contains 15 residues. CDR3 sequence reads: CASSENLAGRETQYF. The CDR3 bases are TGTGCCAGCAGTGAGAATCTAGCGGGAAGGGAGACCCAGTACTTC.

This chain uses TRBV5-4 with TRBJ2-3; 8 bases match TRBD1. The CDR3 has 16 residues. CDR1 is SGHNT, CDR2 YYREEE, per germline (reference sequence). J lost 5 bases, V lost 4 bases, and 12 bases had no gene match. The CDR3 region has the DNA TGTGCCAGCAGCCCACCCGGGTCAGGGGGCGAAGATACGCAGTATTTT. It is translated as CASSPPGSGGEDTQYF.

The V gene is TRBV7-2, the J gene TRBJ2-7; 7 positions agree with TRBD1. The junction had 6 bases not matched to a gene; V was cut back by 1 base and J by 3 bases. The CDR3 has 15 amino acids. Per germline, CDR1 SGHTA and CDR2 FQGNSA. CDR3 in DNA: TGTGCCAGCAGCTTAGAATCGGCAGGGGGCTACGAGCAGTACTTC. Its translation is CASSLESAGGYEQYF.

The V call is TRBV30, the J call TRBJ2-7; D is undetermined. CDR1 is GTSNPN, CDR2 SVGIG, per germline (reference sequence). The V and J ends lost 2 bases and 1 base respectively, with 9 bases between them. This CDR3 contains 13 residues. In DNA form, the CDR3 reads TGTGCCTGGAGTTGGTCAGGTTCCTACGAGCAGTACTTC. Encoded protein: CAWSWSGSYEQYF.

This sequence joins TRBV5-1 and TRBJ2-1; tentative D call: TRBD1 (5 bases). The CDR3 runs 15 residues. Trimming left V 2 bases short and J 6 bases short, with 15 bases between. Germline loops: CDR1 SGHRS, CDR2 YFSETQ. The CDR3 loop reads CASSFGAASSNEQFF. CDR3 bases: TGCGCCAGCAGCTTTGGGGCAGCCTCTTCCAATGAGCAGTTCTTC.

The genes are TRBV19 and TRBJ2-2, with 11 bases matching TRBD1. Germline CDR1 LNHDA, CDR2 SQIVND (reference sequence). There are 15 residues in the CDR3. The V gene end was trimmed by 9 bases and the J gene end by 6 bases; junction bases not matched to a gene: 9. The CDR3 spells CASALGQGGPGELFF. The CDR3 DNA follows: TGTGCCAGCGCTTTGGGACAGGGGGGTCCCGGGGAGCTGTTTTTT.

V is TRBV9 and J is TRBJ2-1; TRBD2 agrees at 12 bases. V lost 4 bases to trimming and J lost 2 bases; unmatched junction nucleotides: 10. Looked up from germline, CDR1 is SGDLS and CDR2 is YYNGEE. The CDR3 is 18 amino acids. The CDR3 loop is CASSPDLLAGGTYNEQFF. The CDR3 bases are TGTGCCAGCAGCCCAGACCTCCTAGCGGGAGGGACCTACAATGAGCAGTTCTTC.

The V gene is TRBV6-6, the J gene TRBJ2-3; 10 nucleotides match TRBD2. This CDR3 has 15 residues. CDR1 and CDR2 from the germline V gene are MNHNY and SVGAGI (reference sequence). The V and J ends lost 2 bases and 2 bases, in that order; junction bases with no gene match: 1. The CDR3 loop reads CASSYTSGNTDTQYF. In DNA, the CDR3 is TGTGCCAGCAGTTACACTAGCGGGAACACAGATACGCAGTATTTT.

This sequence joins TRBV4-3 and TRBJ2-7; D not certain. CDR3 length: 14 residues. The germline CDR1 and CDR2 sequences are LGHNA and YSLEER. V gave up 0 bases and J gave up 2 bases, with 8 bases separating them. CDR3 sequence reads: CASSQDYRAYEQYF. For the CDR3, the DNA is TGCGCCAGCAGCCAAGATTACAGAGCCTACGAGCAGTACTTC.

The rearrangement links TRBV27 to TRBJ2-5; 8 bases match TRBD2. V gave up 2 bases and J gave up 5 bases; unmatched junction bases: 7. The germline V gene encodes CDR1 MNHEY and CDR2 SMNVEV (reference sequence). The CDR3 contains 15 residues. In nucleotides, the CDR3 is TGTGCCAGCAGTTTAAGGCAGGGCGGGAGGGAGACCCAGTACTTC. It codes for CASSLRQGGRETQYF.